A single sample is the source of the 15 T cell receptor beta chains below, sequenced in a study of blood T cell repertoires in COVID-19. Here immunoSEQ multiplex PCR was the method, and the copy in TCRdb shows in-frame clones only, minus some. This table holds approximately 330,000 clones, roughly 90% found once. Input material: peripheral blood. The receptors here all came from a woman aged 40 to 50 with COVID-19, enrolled during active disease.

The V and J genes are TRBV27 and TRBJ1-5, with 7 bases fitting TRBD1. This CDR3 has 17 amino acids. With V trimmed by 8 bases and J by 2 bases, 15 bases remained unmatched. CDR1 is MNHEY, CDR2 SMNVEV, per germline (reference sequence). As DNA, the CDR3 is TGTGCCAGCCACGCGAGGGGGCTGGGGGCTCGCAATCAGCCCCAGCATTTT. Protein sequence: CASHARGLGARNQPQHF.

The genes are TRBV19 and TRBJ2-2; D perhaps matches TRBD2 (5 bases). Germline CDR1 is LNHDA and CDR2 is SQIVND (reference sequence). Trimming took off 7 bases at V and 1 base at J, with 10 bases between the two ends. The CDR3 is made up of 14 amino acids. The CDR3 DNA sequence: TGTGCCAGTATGCGAGGGCTGAACACCGGGGAGCTGTTTTTT. Its translation is CASMRGLNTGELFF.

The genes are TRBV30 and TRBJ2-1, with D possibly matching TRBD2 (5 bases). V was shortened by 0 bases and J by 6 bases, with 9 bases between the two germline ends. Germline V lookup: CDR1 GTSNPN, CDR2 SVGIG (reference sequence). The CDR3 length is 13 residues. The CDR3 reads CAWSVRRGNEQFF. Here the CDR3 DNA reads TGTGCCTGGAGTGTACGCCGGGGCAATGAGCAGTTCTTC.

The chain couples TRBV15 to TRBJ1-2; D unresolved. This CDR3 spans 13 amino acids. V lost 0 bases, J lost 6 bases, and 8 bases lay in between. Per the germline V gene, CDR1 is LNHNV and CDR2 is YYDKDF (reference sequence). The CDR3 protein is CATSRDLVDGYTF. The DNA of the CDR3 is TGTGCCACCAGCAGAGATTTAGTGGATGGCTACACCTTC.

The chain links TRBV5-4 to TRBJ2-3; 8 bases align to TRBD1. Germline loops: CDR1 SGHNT, CDR2 YYREEE (reference sequence). With V trimmed by 4 bases and J by 1 base, 5 bases remained unmatched. The CDR3 extends over 15 amino acids. CDR3 sequence: CASSPGGVGTDTQYF. CDR3 bases: TGTGCCAGCAGCCCAGGGGGCGTTGGCACAGATACGCAGTATTTT.

The chain links TRBV15 to TRBJ2-7, with D maybe TRBD1 (6 bases). The V gene lost 4 bases and the J gene lost 3 bases, with 16 bases spanning the gap. CDR3 length: 15 amino acids. CDR1 LNHNV and CDR2 YYDKDF come from the germline V gene (reference sequence). CDR3 sequence: CATSNTQGRGYEQYF. The CDR3 region has the DNA TGTGCCACCAGCAACACCCAGGGGCGAGGCTACGAGCAGTACTTC.

The gene calls are TRBV6-6 and TRBJ1-1, with a possible D match to TRBD1 (6 bases). Germline assignment: CDR1 MNHNY and CDR2 SVGAGI (reference sequence). CDR3 length: 11 residues. V lost 9 bases and J 3 bases, leaving 8 bases between the germline ends. This CDR3 is CASRQDTEAFF. CDR3 sequence (DNA): TGTGCCAGTAGACAGGACACTGAAGCTTTCTTT.

The chain has TRBV7-8 and TRBJ1-5; TRBD1 might be the D (5 bases). The CDR3 loop spans 13 amino acids. Looked up from germline, CDR1 is SGHVS and CDR2 is FQNEAQ. Deletions cut 5 bases from V and 3 bases from J, with 8 bases between. CDR3 in DNA: TGTGCCAGCAGCCAGGACACCAATCAGCCCCAGCATTTT. Translated: CASSQDTNQPQHF.

The chain employs TRBV28 and TRBJ1-1; D ambiguous. The length of the CDR3 is 14 residues. CDR1 and CDR2 from the germline V gene are MDHEN and SYDVKM. V was cut by 7 bases and J by 0 bases, with 12 bases left in between. The CDR3 reads CASTAVLMNTEAFF. In nucleotides, the CDR3 is TGTGCCAGCACGGCGGTCCTCATGAACACTGAAGCTTTCTTT.

The count of this clone is one. J is TRBJ2-5 and V is TRBV7-9; TRBD2 is a possible D gene (6 bases). Germline CDR1 and CDR2: SEHNR and FQNEAQ (reference sequence). Trimming stripped 5 bases from V and 1 base from J, with 11 bases between. CDR3 length: 14 residues. The CDR3: CASSLRTTQETQYF. The CDR3 coding sequence is TGTGCCAGCAGCCTCAGGACTACCCAAGAGACCCAGTACTTC.

The chain couples TRBV3-1 (or the pseudogene TRBV3-2) to TRBJ2-5; 12 nucleotides match TRBD2. Germline trimming cut 5 bases from V and 3 bases from J; bases unmatched to any gene: 7. The CDR3 is 16 amino acids. Germline CDR1 and CDR2: LGHDT and YNNKEL (reference sequence). CDR3 sequence reads: CASSTRRLAGEETQYF. CDR3 coding DNA: TGTGCCAGCAGCACCCGAAGACTAGCGGGGGAAGAGACCCAGTACTTC.

The CDR3 DNA reads TGTGCCAGCAGCCAAACATCCGCTCAGGTTAATGAGCAGTTCTTC. This sequence encodes CASSQTSAQVNEQFF. The J gene is TRBJ2-1, the V gene TRBV27; D not certain. V lost 6 bases to trimming and J lost 7 bases, with 19 bases between them. The CDR3 is 15 amino acids. The germline gives CDR1 MNHEY, CDR2 SMNVEV (reference sequence).

The V and J genes are TRBV19 and TRBJ1-1, with 8 bases lining up with TRBD1. The germline CDR1 and CDR2 sequences are LNHDA and SQIVND (reference sequence). The CDR3 is 15 residues long. The junction had 10 bases not matched to a gene; V was cut back by 6 bases and J by 4 bases. The CDR3 DNA sequence: TGTGCCAGTAGACCCCTTGGTACAGGGGGCACTGAAGCTTTCTTT. It translates to CASRPLGTGGTEAFF.

The chain employs TRBV10-3 and TRBJ1-2; no definite D call. This CDR3 is built from 14 residues. V was pared by 3 bases and J by 3 bases, with 11 bases between. CDR1 and CDR2 (germline): ENHRY, SYGVKD. CDR3 sequence reads: CAISESRVHYGYTF. CDR3 DNA: TGTGCCATCAGTGAAAGTCGGGTTCACTATGGCTACACCTTC.

This clone appeared a few times. The rearrangement joins TRBV3-1 (or the pseudogene TRBV3-2) to TRBJ1-5; TRBD1 matches at 9 bases. With V trimmed by 11 bases and J by 4 bases, 6 bases remained unmatched. The CDR3 runs to 13 residues. The germline gives CDR1 LGHDT, CDR2 YNNKEL (reference sequence). DNA for the CDR3: TGTGCCGCGGGACAGGGAGGTAATCAGCCCCAGCATTTT. It yields the protein CAAGQGGNQPQHF.